This T cell receptor beta chain was captured by sequencing in a study of early T cells in non-severe SARS-CoV-2 infection. Individually, cDNA molecules had unique molecular identifiers attached to them. TCRdb called the 5' RACE reads again in MiXCR, with one record for every CDR3 protein. The data hold approximately 34,000 distinct CDR3 sequences, with 7.9% observed a single time. The CDR3 is made up of 13 amino acids. The V end lost 5 bases, the J end lost 4 bases, and 9 bases lay between the germline ends. Germline V lookup: CDR1 LGHNT, CDR2 FRNRAP. The table lists this clonotype with a few counts. The TCR comes from an adult who was a healthcare worker with PCR-confirmed SARS-CoV-2 infection or an uninfected control (not recorded which). The chain combines TRBV12-5 with TRBJ2-1, with a weak D call TRBD2 (5 bases). This sample comprised whole blood, obtained at baseline. CDR3 nucleotide sequence: TGTGCTAGTGGTGGAGGAGTGTACAATGAGCAGTTCTTC. Translating it yields CASGGGVYNEQFF. Complete variable domain (other parts from reference TRBV12-5 and TRBJ2-1): DARVTQTPRHKVTEMGQEVTMRCQPILGHNTVFWYRQTMMQGLELLAYFRNRAPLDDSGMPKDRFSAEMPDATLATLKIQPSEPRDSAVYFCASGGGVYNEQFFGPGTRLTVL.